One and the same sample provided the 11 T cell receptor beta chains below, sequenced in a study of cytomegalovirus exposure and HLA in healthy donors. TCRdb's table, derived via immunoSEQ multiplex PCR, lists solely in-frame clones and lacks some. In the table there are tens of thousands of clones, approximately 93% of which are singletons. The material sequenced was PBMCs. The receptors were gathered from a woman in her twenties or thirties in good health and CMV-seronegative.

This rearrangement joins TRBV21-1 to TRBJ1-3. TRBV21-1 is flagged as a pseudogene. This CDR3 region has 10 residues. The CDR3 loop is CASIGITIYF. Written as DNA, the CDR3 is TGTGCCAGCATCGGGATCACCATATATTTT.

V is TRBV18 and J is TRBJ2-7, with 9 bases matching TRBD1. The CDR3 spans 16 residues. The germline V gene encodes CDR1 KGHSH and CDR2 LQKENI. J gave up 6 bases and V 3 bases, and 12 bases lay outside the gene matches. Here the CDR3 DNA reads TGTGCCAGCTCACCCCTTGCAGTGGGACAGGGTATCGAGCAGTACTTC. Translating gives CASSPLAVGQGIEQYF.

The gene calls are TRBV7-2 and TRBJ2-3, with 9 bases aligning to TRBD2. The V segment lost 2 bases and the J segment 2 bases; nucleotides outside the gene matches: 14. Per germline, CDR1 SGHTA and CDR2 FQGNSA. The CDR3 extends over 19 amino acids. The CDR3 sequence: CASSLIGRLKRGDTDTQYF. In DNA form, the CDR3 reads TGTGCCAGCAGCTTAATCGGGCGGTTGAAGCGGGGGGACACAGATACGCAGTATTTT.

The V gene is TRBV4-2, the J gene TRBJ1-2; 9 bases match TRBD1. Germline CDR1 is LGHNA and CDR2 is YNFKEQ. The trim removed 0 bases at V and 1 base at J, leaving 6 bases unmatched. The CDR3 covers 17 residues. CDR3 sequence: CASSQEWTGEFNYGYTF. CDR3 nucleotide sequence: TGTGCCAGCAGCCAAGAATGGACAGGGGAGTTTAACTATGGCTACACCTTC.

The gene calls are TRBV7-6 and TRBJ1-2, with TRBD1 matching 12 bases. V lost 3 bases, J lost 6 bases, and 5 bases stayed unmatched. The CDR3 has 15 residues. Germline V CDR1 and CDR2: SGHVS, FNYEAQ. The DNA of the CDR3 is TGTGCCAGCAGCTTGGGGGGACAGGGGGCGGATGGCTACACCTTC. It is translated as CASSLGGQGADGYTF.

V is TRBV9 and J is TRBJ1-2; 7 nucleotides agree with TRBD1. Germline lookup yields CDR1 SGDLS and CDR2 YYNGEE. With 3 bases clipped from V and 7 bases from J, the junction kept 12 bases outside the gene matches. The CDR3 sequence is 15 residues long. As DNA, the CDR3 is TGTGCCAGCAGCGCCGACAGGGCCGTAGGAAGTGGCTACACCTTC. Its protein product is CASSADRAVGSGYTF. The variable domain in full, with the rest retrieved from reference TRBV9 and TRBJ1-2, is DSGVTQTPKHLITATGQRVTLRCSPRSGDLSVYWYQQSLDQGLQFLIQYYNGEERAKGNILERFSAQQFPDLHSELNLSSLELGDSALYFCASSADRAVGSGYTFGSGTRLTVV.

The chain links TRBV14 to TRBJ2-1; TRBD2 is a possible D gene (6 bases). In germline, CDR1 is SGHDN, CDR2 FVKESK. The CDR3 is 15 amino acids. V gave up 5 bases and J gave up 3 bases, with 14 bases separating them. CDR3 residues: CASSFRELRYNEQFF. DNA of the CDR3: TGTGCCAGCAGCTTTCGGGAGCTTCGCTACAATGAGCAGTTCTTC.

The CDR3 bases are TGTGCCAGCAGCTTCCCCTCGGGACAGGGGGGAAACATTCAGTACTTC. This encodes CASSFPSGQGGNIQYF. The chain joins TRBV7-2 to TRBJ2-4, with 11 bases identical to TRBD1. V lost 3 bases, J lost 6 bases, and 7 bases stayed unmatched. The CDR3 is 16 amino acids. Germline loops: CDR1 SGHTA, CDR2 FQGNSA.

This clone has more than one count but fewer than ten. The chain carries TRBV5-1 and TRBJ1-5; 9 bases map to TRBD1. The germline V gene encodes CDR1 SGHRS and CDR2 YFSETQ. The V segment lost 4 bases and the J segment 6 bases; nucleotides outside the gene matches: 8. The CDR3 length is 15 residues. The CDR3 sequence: CASSPGTGSSQPQHF. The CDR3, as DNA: TGCGCCAGCAGCCCAGGGACAGGGTCAAGTCAGCCCCAGCATTTT.

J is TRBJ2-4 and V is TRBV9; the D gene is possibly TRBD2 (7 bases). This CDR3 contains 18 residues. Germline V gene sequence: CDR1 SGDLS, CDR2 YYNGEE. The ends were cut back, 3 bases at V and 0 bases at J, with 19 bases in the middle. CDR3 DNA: TGTGCCAGCAGCGCCCAGGTGGGGGGGGCGGTAGCCAAAAACATTCAGTACTTC. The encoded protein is CASSAQVGGAVAKNIQYF.

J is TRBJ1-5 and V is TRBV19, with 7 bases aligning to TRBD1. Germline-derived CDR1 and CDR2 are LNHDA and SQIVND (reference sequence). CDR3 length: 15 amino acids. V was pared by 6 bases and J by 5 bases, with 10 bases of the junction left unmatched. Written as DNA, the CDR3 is TGTGCCAGTAGGATGACAGGGACTCCCCATCAGCCCCAGCATTTT. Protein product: CASRMTGTPHQPQHF.